The present T cell receptor (beta chain) was sequenced within a study of regulatory dendritic cells for organ transplantation. Overall study findings and caveats: The authors noted considerable between-person heterogeneity in alloreactive memory CD8+ cells. Memory CD8+ T cells were the most oligoclonal; naive cells were highly diverse.

CD4+ or CD8+ T cells were sorted as naive CD45RA+ or memory CD45RO+. Comment on this clone: Antigen: not known.

TCRdb's copy holds only in-frame clones and misses some; the assay was immunoSEQ multiplex PCR. The table lists about 38,000 clones, around 90% of them singletons. The material sequenced was naive CD8+ T cells from blood. The subset: CD45RA+ naive T cells. This clonotype was sampled from a human donor in good health.

DNA of the CDR3: TGTGCCAGCAGCTTGCGACTAGCGGGGGGGCCCGGGAGAGAGACCCAGTACTTC. Its translation is CASSLRLAGGPGRETQYF. The chain recombines TRBV5-6 with TRBJ2-5; 14 bases line up with TRBD2. V dropped 1 base and J dropped 4; count of bases not matched to a gene: 9. Germline V gene sequence: CDR1 SGHDT, CDR2 YYEEEE. This CDR3 is 18 amino acids long.